This is a list of T cell receptor beta chains from one sample in a study of blood T cells in healthy people across ages. TCRdb reanalysed the 5' RACE reads using MiXCR and keeps one entry per CDR3 protein. The sample records some 860,000 distinct CDR3 sequences, more than 50% being singletons. Sequencing was done on a sample of blood. Receptors were obtained from a man aged 35 to 55 in good health. Each CDR3 is given with its conserved first and last residue. D genes are given only for firm matches. Only some rows state a clone size, as once, few, many or a class for expanded clones.

>TRBJ2-1|few|-|TRBV29-1
CSVRAMDEQFF
TGCAGCGTTAGGGCAATGGATGAGCAGTTCTTC
>TRBJ2-7|-|-|TRBV3-1
CASSQEGIYEQYF
TGTGCCAGCAGCCAAGAGGGGATCTACGAGCAGTACTTC
>TRBJ2-5|-|TRBD2|TRBV20-1
CSARDSGLPGGETQYF
TGCAGTGCTAGAGACTCGGGACTACCTGGAGGAGAGACCCAGTACTTC
>TRBJ2-7|-|-|TRBV30
CAWSVGPSYEQYF
TGTGCCTGGAGTGTGGGGCCTTCCTACGAGCAGTACTTC
>TRBJ2-1|-|TRBD2|TRBV3-1
CASSGPREGEQFF
TGTGCCAGCAGCGGGCCCCGGGAGGGTGAGCAGTTCTTC
>TRBJ2-2|-|-|TRBV4-2
CASSQDMGLRLTGELFF
TGTGCCAGCAGCCAAGATATGGGGCTGAGGCTAACCGGGGAGCTGTTTTTT
>TRBJ1-2|many|TRBD1|TRBV20-1
CSARDTGTERHYGYTF
TGCAGTGCTAGAGATACGGGGACAGAGAGACACTATGGCTACACCTTC
>TRBJ2-1|few|TRBD2|TRBV7-3
CASSPLAGLYNEQFF
TGTGCCAGCAGCCCTCTAGCGGGGCTTTACAATGAGCAGTTCTTC
>TRBJ2-5|-|TRBD1|TRBV12-3/TRBV12-4
CASSFSLDRYQETQYF
TGTGCCAGCAGTTTCTCCCTGGACAGGTACCAAGAGACCCAGTACTTC
>TRBJ2-3|-|-|TRBV7-9
CASSAGPLGTDTQYF
TGTGCCAGCTCCGCGGGTCCCCTGGGAACAGATACGCAGTATTTT
>TRBJ2-7|-|-|TRBV7-2
CASTRTPGTYEQYF
TGTGCCAGCACGCGGACTCCGGGGACTTACGAGCAGTACTTC
>TRBJ1-2|-|-|TRBV12-3/TRBV12-4
CASRGELPYGYTF
TGTGCCAGCAGGGGGGAGCTGCCCTATGGCTACACCTTC
>TRBJ2-6|-|-|TRBV13
CASSSLEGANVLTF
TGTGCCAGCAGCTCCCTCGAGGGGGCCAACGTCCTGACTTTC
>TRBJ2-1|-|-|TRBV29-1
CSARGAGGDNEQFF
TGCAGCGCTCGGGGGGCAGGGGGGGACAATGAGCAGTTCTTC
>TRBJ2-7|-|-|TRBV6-2/TRBV6-3
CASSYSRSQSNFYEQYF
TGTGCCAGCAGTTACTCGAGGTCGCAGTCTAACTTCTACGAGCAGTACTTC
>TRBJ2-5|few|TRBD2|TRBV7-2
CASSLANAGVGAQYF
TGTGCCAGCAGCTTAGCGAATGCGGGGGTAGGGGCCCAGTACTTC
>TRBJ2-1|-|-|TRBV6-2/TRBV6-3
CASSQTRLKQFF
TGTGCCAGCAGTCAGACTCGCCTCAAGCAGTTCTTC
>TRBJ2-4|-|-|TRBV9
CASSVAGINIQYF
TGTGCCAGCAGCGTAGCCGGAATAAACATTCAGTACTTC
>TRBJ1-4|-|-|TRBV12-3/TRBV12-4
CASSFPHNEKLFF
TGTGCCAGCAGTTTTCCCCATAATGAAAAACTGTTTTTT
>TRBJ2-3|-|-|TRBV21-1
CASSKGQGKLFTDTQYF
TGTGCCAGCAGCAAGGGACAGGGTAAACTCTTCACAGATACGCAGTATTTT
>TRBJ2-1|-|-|TRBV29-1
CSHPGASWNEQFF
TGCAGCCACCCGGGGGCCTCGTGGAATGAGCAGTTCTTC
>TRBJ2-7|-|TRBD1|TRBV7-9
CASYRGEQYF
TGTGCCAGCTACAGGGGCGAGCAGTACTTC
>TRBJ2-3|-|-|TRBV29-1
CSVEERGGPSTDTQYF
TGCAGCGTTGAAGAAAGGGGGGGTCCTAGCACAGATACGCAGTATTTT
>TRBJ1-4|-|TRBD1|TRBV5-1
CASSPTGDNEKLFF
TGCGCCAGCAGCCCCACAGGGGATAATGAAAAACTGTTTTTT
>TRBJ1-4|-|-|TRBV7-9
CASSLLAGNYEKLFF
TGTGCCAGCAGCTTATTGGCAGGAAATTATGAAAAACTGTTTTTT
>TRBJ2-1|-|-|TRBV6-1
CASNPDQTDYNEQFF
TGTGCCAGCAACCCAGACCAGACAGATTACAATGAGCAGTTCTTC
>TRBJ2-7|few|-|TRBV4-1
CASSQEFGRGHREQYF
TGCGCCAGCAGCCAAGAGTTCGGCCGGGGACATCGCGAGCAGTACTTC
>TRBJ2-7|-|TRBD1|TRBV24-1
CATSDPPGQGSYEQYF
TGTGCCACCAGTGATCCTCCGGGACAGGGTTCCTACGAGCAGTACTTC
>TRBJ2-3|-|-|TRBV3-1
CASSSGVLTDTQYF
TGTGCCAGCAGCTCCGGGGTTTTGACAGATACGCAGTATTTT
>TRBJ2-7|few|TRBD1|TRBV27
CASVGQGPLYEQYF
TGTGCCAGCGTAGGACAGGGCCCACTCTACGAGCAGTACTTC
>TRBJ1-1|-|-|TRBV9
CASSVDPARTEAFF
TGTGCCAGCAGCGTAGACCCCGCTCGGACTGAAGCTTTCTTT
>TRBJ1-5|-|-|TRBV6-1
CASRRDQSNQPQHF
TGTGCCAGCAGGAGGGATCAATCCAATCAGCCCCAGCATTTT
>TRBJ2-4|-|TRBD2|TRBV2
CASRGTSGLAKNIQYF
TGTGCCAGCAGGGGGACTAGCGGGCTAGCCAAAAACATTCAGTACTTC